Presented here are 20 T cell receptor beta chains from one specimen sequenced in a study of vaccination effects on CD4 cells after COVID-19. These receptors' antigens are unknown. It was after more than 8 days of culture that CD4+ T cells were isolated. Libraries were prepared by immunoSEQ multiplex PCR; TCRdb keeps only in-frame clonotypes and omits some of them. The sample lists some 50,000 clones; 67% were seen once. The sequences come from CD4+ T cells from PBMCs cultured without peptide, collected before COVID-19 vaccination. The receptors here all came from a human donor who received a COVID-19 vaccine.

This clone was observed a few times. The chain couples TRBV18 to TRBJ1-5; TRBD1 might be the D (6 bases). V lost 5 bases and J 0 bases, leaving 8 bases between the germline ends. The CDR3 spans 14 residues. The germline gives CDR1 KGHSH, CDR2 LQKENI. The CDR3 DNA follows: TGTGCCAGCTCAGGACAGTATAGCAATCAGCCCCAGCATTTT. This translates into CASSGQYSNQPQHF.

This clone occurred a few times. This CDR3 reads CASSPARIGHTGELFF. The CDR3, as DNA: TGTGCCAGCTCACCAGCCCGGATAGGCCACACCGGGGAGCTGTTTTTT. The chain recombines TRBV18 with TRBJ2-2; no definite D call. The CDR3 totals 16 residues. The V gene's germline CDR1 is KGHSH and CDR2 LQKENI. Trimming removed 2 bases from V and 3 bases from J, with 13 bases in between.

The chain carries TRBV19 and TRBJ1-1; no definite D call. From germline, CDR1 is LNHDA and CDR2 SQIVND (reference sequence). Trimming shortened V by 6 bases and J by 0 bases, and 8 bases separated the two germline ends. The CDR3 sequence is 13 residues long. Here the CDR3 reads CASSRSLNTEAFF. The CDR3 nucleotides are TGTGCCAGTAGCAGGAGTTTGAACACTGAAGCTTTCTTT. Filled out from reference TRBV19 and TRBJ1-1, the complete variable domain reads DGGITQSPKYLFRKEGQNVTLSCEQNLNHDAMYWYRQDPGQGLRLIYYSQIVNDFQKGDIAEGYSVSREKKESFPLTVTSAQKNPTAFYLCASSRSLNTEAFFGQGTRLTVV.

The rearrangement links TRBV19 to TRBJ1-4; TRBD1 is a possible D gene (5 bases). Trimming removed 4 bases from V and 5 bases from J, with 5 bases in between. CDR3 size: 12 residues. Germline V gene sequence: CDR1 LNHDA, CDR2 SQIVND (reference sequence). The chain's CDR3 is CASSRTNEKLFF. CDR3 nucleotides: TGTGCCAGTAGTAGGACAAATGAAAAACTGTTTTTT.

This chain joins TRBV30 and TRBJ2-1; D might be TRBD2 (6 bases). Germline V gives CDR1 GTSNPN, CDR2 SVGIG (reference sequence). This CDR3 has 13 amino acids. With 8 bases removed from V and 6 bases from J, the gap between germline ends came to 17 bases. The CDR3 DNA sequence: TGTGCCCGTGAGGGCCTGGGAGGCAATGAGCAGTTCTTC. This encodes CAREGLGGNEQFF.

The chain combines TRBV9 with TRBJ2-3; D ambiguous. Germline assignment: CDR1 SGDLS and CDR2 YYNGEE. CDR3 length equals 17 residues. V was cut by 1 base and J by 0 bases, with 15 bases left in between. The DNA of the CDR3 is TGTGCCAGCAGCGTACCTCTCTTGGCAACTAGCACAGATACGCAGTATTTT. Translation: CASSVPLLATSTDTQYF.

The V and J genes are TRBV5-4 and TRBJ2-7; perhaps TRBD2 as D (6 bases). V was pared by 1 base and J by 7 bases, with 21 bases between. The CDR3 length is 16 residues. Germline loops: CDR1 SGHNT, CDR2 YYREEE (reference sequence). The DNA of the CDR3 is TGTGCCAGCAGCTTGAAACGTGGCGGGGCAATGGGGGAGCAGTACTTC. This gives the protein CASSLKRGGAMGEQYF.

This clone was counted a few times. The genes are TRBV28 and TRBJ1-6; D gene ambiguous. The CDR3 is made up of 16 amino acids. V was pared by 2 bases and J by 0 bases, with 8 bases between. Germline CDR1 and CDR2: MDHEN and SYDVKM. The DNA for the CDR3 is TGTGCCAGCAGTTTAGGGAGGAGCTCCTATAATTCACCCCTCCACTTT. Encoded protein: CASSLGRSSYNSPLHF.

CDR3 loop: CASSPPDSLYGYTF. The CDR3 DNA reads as TGTGCCAGCAGCCCCCCGGACAGTCTCTATGGCTACACCTTC. The chain joins TRBV28 to TRBJ1-2; D is possibly TRBD1 (6 bases). Germline CDR1 reads MDHEN; CDR2 reads SYDVKM. V lost 6 bases to trimming and J lost 4 bases, with 15 bases between them. CDR3 length equals 14 residues.

CDR3 protein: CAWSVGGQPQHF. The CDR3 DNA reads as TGTGCCTGGAGTGTAGGGGGTCAGCCCCAGCATTTT. V and J are TRBV30 and TRBJ1-5; D is possibly TRBD1 (6 bases). Trimming took 0 bases from V and 6 from J, leaving 6 bases between them. The CDR3 runs 12 residues. The germline gives CDR1 GTSNPN, CDR2 SVGIG (reference sequence).

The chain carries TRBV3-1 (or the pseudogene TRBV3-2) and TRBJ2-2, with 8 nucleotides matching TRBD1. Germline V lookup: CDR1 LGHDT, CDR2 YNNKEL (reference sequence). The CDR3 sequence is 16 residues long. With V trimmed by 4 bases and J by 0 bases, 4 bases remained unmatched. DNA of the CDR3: TGTGCCAGCAGCCGAAAGACAGGGGCGAACACCGGGGAGCTGTTTTTT. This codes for CASSRKTGANTGELFF.

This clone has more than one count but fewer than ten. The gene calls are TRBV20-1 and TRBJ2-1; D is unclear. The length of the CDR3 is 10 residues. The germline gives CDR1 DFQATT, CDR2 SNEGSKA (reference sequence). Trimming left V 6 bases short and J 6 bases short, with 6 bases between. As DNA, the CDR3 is TGCAGTGCGGTAACCAATGAGCAGTTCTTC. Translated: CSAVTNEQFF.

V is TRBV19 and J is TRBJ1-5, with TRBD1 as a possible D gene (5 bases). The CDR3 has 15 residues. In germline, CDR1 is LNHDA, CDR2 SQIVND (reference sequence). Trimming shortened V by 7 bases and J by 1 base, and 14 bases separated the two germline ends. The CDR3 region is CASMYGTPSNQPQHF. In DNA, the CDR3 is TGTGCCAGTATGTATGGGACCCCGAGCAATCAGCCCCAGCATTTT.

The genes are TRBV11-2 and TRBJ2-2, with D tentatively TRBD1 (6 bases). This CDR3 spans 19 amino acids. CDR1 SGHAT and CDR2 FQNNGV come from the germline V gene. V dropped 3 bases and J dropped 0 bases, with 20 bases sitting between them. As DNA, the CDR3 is TGTGCCAGCAGCTTCCCTACCCGACAGGCCTTAGCGAACACCGGGGAGCTGTTTTTT. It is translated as CASSFPTRQALANTGELFF.

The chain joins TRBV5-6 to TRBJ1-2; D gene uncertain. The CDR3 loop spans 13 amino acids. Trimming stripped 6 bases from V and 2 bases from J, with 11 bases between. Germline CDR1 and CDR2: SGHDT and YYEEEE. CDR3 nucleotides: TGTGCCAGCACACTGCGAGGAAACTATGGCTACACCTTC. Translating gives CASTLRGNYGYTF.

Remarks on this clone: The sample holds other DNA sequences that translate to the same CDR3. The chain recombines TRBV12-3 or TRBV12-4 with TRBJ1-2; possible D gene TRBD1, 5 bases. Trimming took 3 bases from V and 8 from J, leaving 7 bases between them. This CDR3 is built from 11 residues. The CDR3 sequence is CASSLRGGYTF. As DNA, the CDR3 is TGTGCCAGCAGTTTGAGGGGAGGCTACACCTTC.

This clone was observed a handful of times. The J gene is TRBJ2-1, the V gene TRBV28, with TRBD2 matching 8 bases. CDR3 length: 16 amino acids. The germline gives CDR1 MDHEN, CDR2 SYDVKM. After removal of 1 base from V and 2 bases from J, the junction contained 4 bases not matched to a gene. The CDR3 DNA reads TGTGCCAGCAGTTTATACGGCGGGAGGCCCTACAATGAGCAGTTCTTC. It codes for CASSLYGGRPYNEQFF.

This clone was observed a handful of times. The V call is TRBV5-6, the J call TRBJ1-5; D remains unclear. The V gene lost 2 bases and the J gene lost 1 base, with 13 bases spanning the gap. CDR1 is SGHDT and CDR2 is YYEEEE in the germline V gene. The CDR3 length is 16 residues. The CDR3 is CASSLGRRRSNQPQHF. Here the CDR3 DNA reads TGTGCCAGCAGCTTAGGGCGTCGGAGGAGCAATCAGCCCCAGCATTTT.

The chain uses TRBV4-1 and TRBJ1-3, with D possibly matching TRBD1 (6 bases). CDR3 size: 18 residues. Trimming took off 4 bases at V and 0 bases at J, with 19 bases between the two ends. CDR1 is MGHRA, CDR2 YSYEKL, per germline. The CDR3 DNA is TGCGCCAGCAGCCGAGCCCGGGGGCCTCTCACCTCTGGAAACACCATATATTTT. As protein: CASSRARGPLTSGNTIYF.

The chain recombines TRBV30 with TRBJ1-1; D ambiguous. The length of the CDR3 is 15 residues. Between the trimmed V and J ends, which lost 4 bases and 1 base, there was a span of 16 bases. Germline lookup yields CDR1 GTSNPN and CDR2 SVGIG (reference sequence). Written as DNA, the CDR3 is TGTGCCTGGACCCGAGGTTCGGTGCCGAACACTGAAGCTTTCTTT. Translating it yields CAWTRGSVPNTEAFF. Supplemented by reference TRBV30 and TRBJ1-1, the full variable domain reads SQTIHQWPATLVQPVGSPLSLECTVEGTSNPNLYWYRQAAGRGLQLLFYSVGIGQISSEVPQNLSASRPQDRQFILSSKKLLLSDSGFYLCAWTRGSVPNTEAFFGQGTRLTVV.